This T cell receptor (beta chain) was identified in a study of post-analysis software for immune sequencing data. On the study more broadly: Relapsing-remitting, secondary progressive and progressive-relapsing multiple sclerosis were all included among the disease courses.

Germline V gene sequence: CDR1 SNHLY, CDR2 FYNNEI. V was cut by 7 bases and J by 6 bases, with 13 bases left in between. The CDR3 spans 12 residues. General observations from the study: When patients were compared with controls, 5 or 6 TRBV segments were more frequent, TRBV5-6, TRBV5-1 and TRBV20-1 among them.

The library was made from cDNA and included unique molecular identifiers. Each CDR3 protein gets one entry after TCRdb re-called the PCR reads with MiXCR. This table has about 160,000 distinct CDR3 sequences, roughly 34% appearing once. Only a few counts were recorded for this clonotype. Antigen: not known. The input for sequencing was blood, taken after autologous hematopoietic stem cell transplantation. The receptor was derived from a girl aged 10 to 17 with multiple sclerosis. The chain links TRBV2 to TRBJ2-7; the D gene is possibly TRBD2 (6 bases). For the CDR3, the DNA is TGTGCCAGCACCAGTGGAGGGTTCGAGCAGTACTTC. It codes for CASTSGGFEQYF.